This TCR beta chain was recorded in a study of T cells in Graves' hyperthyroidism and ophthalmopathy. About the research overall: Peripheral blood was collected at initial diagnosis, before any treatment.

This CDR3 region has 14 residues. Germline values: CDR1 DFQATT, CDR2 SNEGSKA (reference sequence). The V and J ends lost 4 bases and 3 bases, in that order; junction bases with no gene match: 5. The study's findings and limits: The model forecast ophthalmopathy, anticipating it by a median around 6.5 months before onset.

Note on this clonotype: Its antigen remains unknown.

What was amplified from RNA transcripts were TCR beta CDR3 regions. Researchers ran a first-round RT-PCR on the TCR CDR3 using the HTBI primer set. Each CDR3 protein is one row after TCRdb ran MiXCR on the multiplex PCR reads. The sample has about 210,000 distinct CDR3 sequences; over 15% are singletons. The TCR comes from a man over 45 with Graves' hyperthyroidism. V usage is TRBV20-1 and J usage is TRBJ1-5; TRBD1 agrees at 8 bases. What was sequenced was blood. The CDR3 DNA is TGCAGTGCTATAGGGACAGGAATCAATCAGCCCCAGCATTTT. Translation: CSAIGTGINQPQHF.